The 18 T cell receptor beta chains given below trace back to one sample, sequenced in a study of blood T cell repertoires in COVID-19. The table came from immunoSEQ multiplex PCR; TCRdb's copy has only in-frame clones and leaves some out. The sample carries tens of thousands of clones, approximately 88% recorded once. The sequenced sample was peripheral blood. These receptors originate from a woman aged 80 or older with acute or convalescent COVID-19.

The rearrangement uses TRBV3-1 (or the pseudogene TRBV3-2) and TRBJ1-5; D remains unclear. Trimming removed 3 bases at V and 1 base at J, with 16 bases between. Germline CDR1 LGHDT, CDR2 YNNKEL (reference sequence). The CDR3 is 17 amino acids. CDR3 in DNA: TGTGCCAGCAGCCATCGGATGGGAACGGGGAGCAATCAGCCCCAGCATTTT. Translating gives CASSHRMGTGSNQPQHF.

The chain employs TRBV5-4 and TRBJ2-7; TRBD2 matches at 14 bases. From germline, CDR1 is SGHNT and CDR2 YYREEE (reference sequence). Germline trimming cut 4 bases from V and 10 bases from J; bases unmatched to any gene: 10. This CDR3 is built from 15 residues. The CDR3 is CASSPGTSGSYGQYF. CDR3 DNA: TGTGCCAGCAGCCCAGGGACTAGCGGGAGCTACGGACAGTACTTC.

The rearrangement links TRBV2 to TRBJ1-3, with 7 bases matching TRBD1. This CDR3 spans 15 amino acids. Trimming removed 6 bases from V and 4 bases from J; junction bases left unmatched: 9. Germline V gene data show CDR1 as SNHLY and CDR2 as FYNNEI. Here the CDR3 DNA reads TGTGCCAGCAGCCGCTCAGTGACAGGGGGAAACACCATATATTTT. It is translated as CASSRSVTGGNTIYF. The complete variable domain, with remaining parts taken from reference TRBV2 and TRBJ1-3, reads EPEVTQTPSHQVTQMGQEVILRCVPISNHLYFYWYRQILGQKVEFLVSFYNNEISEKSEIFDDQFSVERPDGSNFTLKIRSTKLEDSAMYFCASSRSVTGGNTIYFGEGSWLTVV.

This chain links TRBV2 with TRBJ2-1, with 8 nucleotides matching TRBD1. Germline V lookup: CDR1 SNHLY, CDR2 FYNNEI. V lost 6 bases and J lost 2; bases outside the gene matches: 9. The CDR3 sequence is 16 residues long. As DNA, the CDR3 is TGTGCCAGCAGGCCCGGACAGGGATACACCTACAATGAGCAGTTCTTC. This codes for CASRPGQGYTYNEQFF.

The genes are TRBV19 and TRBJ2-1, with TRBD2 matching 11 bases. The germline gives CDR1 LNHDA, CDR2 SQIVND (reference sequence). V lost 5 bases, J lost 10 bases, and 7 bases stayed unmatched. The CDR3 contains 14 residues. The CDR3 DNA follows: TGTGCCAGTAGTGAACTAGCGGGGGTTGACGAGCAGTTCTTC. This translates into CASSELAGVDEQFF.

This chain uses TRBV2 with TRBJ1-2, with unresolved D. This CDR3 is 13 amino acids long. CDR1 is SNHLY, CDR2 FYNNEI, per germline. V lost 2 bases, J lost 4 bases, and 8 bases lay in between. The CDR3 bases are TGTGCCAGCAGTGAAAGCCCAGGCTATGGCTACACCTTC. Its protein is CASSESPGYGYTF.

V and J are TRBV19 and TRBJ1-2, with D maybe TRBD1 (5 bases). The CDR3 has 15 amino acids. CDR1 is LNHDA, CDR2 SQIVND, per germline (reference sequence). V lost 5 bases, J lost 5 bases, and 18 bases lay in between. The CDR3 region is CASSPTSLRGYGYTF. The CDR3 bases are TGTGCCAGTAGTCCTACATCCCTTAGGGGATATGGCTACACCTTC.

V gene TRBV29-1 combines with J gene TRBJ2-1, with a weak D call TRBD2 (6 bases). Trimming shortened V by 6 bases and J by 4 bases, and 16 bases separated the two germline ends. CDR1 SQVTM and CDR2 ANQGSEA come from the germline V gene. This CDR3 region has 14 residues. CDR3 loop: CSVTSGTSYNEQFF. In DNA form, the CDR3 reads TGCAGCGTGACCTCCGGGACTTCATACAATGAGCAGTTCTTC.

The V call is TRBV19, the J call TRBJ1-2; a possible D gene is TRBD1 (6 bases). The CDR3 runs 15 residues. V was shortened by 6 bases and J by 8 bases, with 22 bases between the two germline ends. Germline-derived CDR1 and CDR2 are LNHDA and SQIVND (reference sequence). The CDR3 protein is CASSPEGRGAVGYTF. The DNA of the CDR3 is TGTGCCAGTAGCCCAGAAGGGAGGGGGGCGGTCGGCTACACCTTC.

The chain joins TRBV19 to TRBJ1-5, with 9 nucleotides matching TRBD1. V lost 7 bases, J lost 0 bases, and 4 bases stayed unmatched. There are 15 residues in the CDR3. Germline V gene data show CDR1 as LNHDA and CDR2 as SQIVND (reference sequence). CDR3 in amino acids: CASTLGQGSNQPQHF. The CDR3 region has the DNA TGTGCCAGTACCCTGGGACAGGGTAGCAATCAGCCCCAGCATTTT.

This clone was detected a few times. The chain joins TRBV9 to TRBJ2-3; 14 nucleotides align to TRBD2. Germline V gives CDR1 SGDLS, CDR2 YYNGEE. The CDR3 is 16 amino acids. V lost 4 bases and J lost 5; bases outside the gene matches: 6. The CDR3 here is CASSFRTSGGQDTQYF. CDR3 sequence (DNA): TGTGCCAGCAGCTTCAGGACTAGCGGGGGGCAAGATACGCAGTATTTT.

The chain combines TRBV19 with TRBJ1-4; no clear D. Between the trimmed V and J ends, which lost 6 bases and 8 bases, there was a span of 4 bases. This CDR3 region has 10 residues. Germline lookup yields CDR1 LNHDA and CDR2 SQIVND (reference sequence). DNA of the CDR3: TGTGCCAGTAGGCGGGAAAAACTGTTTTTT. This sequence encodes CASRREKLFF.

This clone was seen a single time. V and J are TRBV5-1 and TRBJ2-2; TRBD1 is a possible D gene (6 bases). Germline CDR1 reads SGHRS; CDR2 reads YFSETQ. V was cut by 0 bases and J by 4 bases, with 10 bases left in between. There are 15 residues in the CDR3. DNA of the CDR3: TGCGCCAGCAGCTTGGGGCAGGGGAGCACCGGGGAGCTGTTTTTT. It translates to CASSLGQGSTGELFF.

The chain carries TRBV24-1 and TRBJ2-1, with D possibly being TRBD2 (6 bases). CDR1 KGHDR and CDR2 SFDVKD come from the germline V gene. CDR3 length equals 13 residues. Trimming took off 5 bases at V and 6 bases at J, with 10 bases between the two ends. CDR3 region: CATSGGGSNEQFF. CDR3 in DNA: TGTGCCACCAGTGGGGGAGGTAGCAATGAGCAGTTCTTC.

The rearrangement joins TRBV5-4 to TRBJ1-6; D is unclear. Germline V lookup: CDR1 SGHNT, CDR2 YYREEE (reference sequence). The CDR3 sequence is 19 residues long. V lost 5 bases and J 2 bases, leaving 23 bases between the germline ends. The CDR3 nucleotides read TGTGCCAGCAGTTCGACCGGATTTGGAGGCCCCACCTATAATTCACCCCTCCACTTT. Its protein is CASSSTGFGGPTYNSPLHF.

The rearrangement links TRBV3-1 (or the pseudogene TRBV3-2) to TRBJ2-5, with D uncertain. Per the germline V gene, CDR1 is LGHDT and CDR2 is YNNKEL (reference sequence). V gave up 4 bases and J gave up 4 bases, with 10 bases separating them. The CDR3 loop spans 13 amino acids. The CDR3 loop is CASSRAGGETQYF. The DNA for the CDR3 is TGTGCCAGCAGCCGGGCAGGTGGAGAGACCCAGTACTTC.

The sample holds one count of this clone. V gene TRBV7-9 combines with J gene TRBJ2-7, with no clear D. Germline-derived CDR1 and CDR2 are SEHNR and FQNEAQ (reference sequence). Trimming shortened V by 5 bases and J by 4 bases, and 6 bases separated the two germline ends. The CDR3 is 11 amino acids. This CDR3 reads CASSPEYEQYF. CDR3 sequence (DNA): TGTGCCAGCAGCCCGGAGTACGAGCAGTACTTC.

The rearrangement joins TRBV9 to TRBJ2-3, with D perhaps matching TRBD2 (6 bases). Trimming took 3 bases from V and 0 from J, leaving 8 bases between them. The CDR3 loop spans 14 amino acids. The germline gives CDR1 SGDLS, CDR2 YYNGEE. Here the CDR3 DNA reads TGTGCCAGCAGCGGGGACTTGAGCACAGATACGCAGTATTTT. This sequence encodes CASSGDLSTDTQYF.